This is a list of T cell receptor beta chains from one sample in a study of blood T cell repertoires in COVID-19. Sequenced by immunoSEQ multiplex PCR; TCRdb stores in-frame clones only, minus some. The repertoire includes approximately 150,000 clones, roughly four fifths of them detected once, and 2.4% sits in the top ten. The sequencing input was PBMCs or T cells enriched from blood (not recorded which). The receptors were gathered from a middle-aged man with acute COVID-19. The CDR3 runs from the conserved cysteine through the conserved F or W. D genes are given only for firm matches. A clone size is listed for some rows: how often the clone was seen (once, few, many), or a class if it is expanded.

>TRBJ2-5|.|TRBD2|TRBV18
TGTGCCAGCTCACGGACTAGCGGAGTTCAAGAGACCCAGTACTTC
CASSRTSGVQETQYF
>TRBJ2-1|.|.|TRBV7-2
TGTGCCAGCAGCTCTCTGACTACTCCCCGCAATGAGCAGTTCTTC
CASSSLTTPRNEQFF
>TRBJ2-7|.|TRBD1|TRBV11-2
TGTGCCAGCAGCTTCGACAGGGACTCCTACGAGCAGTACTTC
CASSFDRDSYEQYF
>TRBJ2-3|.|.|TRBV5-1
TGCGCCACCACCCAGCTGGGAGGTGGAGATACGCAGTATTTT
CATTQLGGGDTQYF
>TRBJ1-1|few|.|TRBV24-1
TGTGCCACCAGTGATAGGAGGGTGGTCACTGAAGCTTTCTTT
CATSDRRVVTEAFF
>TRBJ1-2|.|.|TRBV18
TGTGCCAGCTCACCACCTGAGGAAGCCCCTCGGTATGGCTACACCTTC
CASSPPEEAPRYGYTF
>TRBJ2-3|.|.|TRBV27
TGTGCCAGCAGTTTGAGGTCCTTGAGGATTACCGCCCCAGATACGCAGTATTTT
CASSLRSLRITAPDTQYF
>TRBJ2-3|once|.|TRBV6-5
TGTGCCAGCAGGGATTTAGCCGATACGCAGTATTTT
CASRDLADTQYF
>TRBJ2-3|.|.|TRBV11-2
TGTGCCAGCAGTGGGAGCGAGGGCAGACATACGCAGTATTTT
CASSGSEGRHTQYF
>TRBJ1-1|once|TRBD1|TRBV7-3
TGTGCCAGCAGCCGGGACAGGGGCACTGAAGCTTTCTTT
CASSRDRGTEAFF
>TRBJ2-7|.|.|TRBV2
TGTGCCAGCAGTGAAATAGCGACAGGTCTCTCCTACGAGCAGTACTTC
CASSEIATGLSYEQYF
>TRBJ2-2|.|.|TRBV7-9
TGTGCCAGCAGCTTGGGGCACGCGAACACCGGGGAGCTGTTTTTT
CASSLGHANTGELFF
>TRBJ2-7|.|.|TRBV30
TGTGCCTGGAGTCCCATGTACGAGCAGTACTTC
CAWSPMYEQYF
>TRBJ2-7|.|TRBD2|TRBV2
TGTGCCTCCGCCCCCGGGACTAGCGGGAGATCGTCCTACGAGCAGTACTTC
CASAPGTSGRSSYEQYF
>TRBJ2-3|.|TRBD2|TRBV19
TGTGCCAGTAGTAAGGCGGGAGGAATGGCAGATACGCAGTATTTT
CASSKAGGMADTQYF
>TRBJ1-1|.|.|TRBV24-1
TGTGCCACCAGTGATCTCGAAGTTGGACAGTCGCAGACTGAAGCTTTCTTT
CATSDLEVGQSQTEAFF
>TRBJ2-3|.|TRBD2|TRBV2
TGTGCCAGCATCCAGCGGGGCGGGGGAAGAACAGATACGCAGTATTTT
CASIQRGGGRTDTQYF
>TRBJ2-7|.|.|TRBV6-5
TGTGCCAGCAGTTACTCGGGCACCAATTACCCACACGAGCAGTACTTC
CASSYSGTNYPHEQYF
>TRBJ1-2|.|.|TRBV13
TGTGCCAGCAGCTTAGAGGCGACAGTTTATGGCTACACCTTC
CASSLEATVYGYTF
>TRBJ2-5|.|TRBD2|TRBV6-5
TGTGCCAGCAGTTACTCGATGGGAGGGGTAGAGACCCAGTACTTC
CASSYSMGGVETQYF
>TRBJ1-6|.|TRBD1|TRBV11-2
TGTGCCAGCAGCTTTGGAGGGGGCCTGGACTCACCCCTCCACTTT
CASSFGGGLDSPLHF
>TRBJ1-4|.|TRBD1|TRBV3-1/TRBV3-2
TGTGCCAGCAGCCAAGAAGGGGGCCGGGAAAAACTGTTTTTT
CASSQEGGREKLFF
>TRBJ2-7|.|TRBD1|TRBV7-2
TGTGCCAGCAGCTTTACGACAGGGTGGTACGAGCAGTACTTC
CASSFTTGWYEQYF
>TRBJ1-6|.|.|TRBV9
TGTGCCAGCAGCGTAGGCAGCGGCGGGGGGGAGGGACCCCTCCACTTT
CASSVGSGGGEGPLHF
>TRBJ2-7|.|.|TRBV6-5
TGTGCCAGCAGTCTCAGGGTCTCCTACGAGCAGTACTTC
CASSLRVSYEQYF
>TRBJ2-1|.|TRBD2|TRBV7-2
TGTGCCAGCAGCTCCCCTAGCGGGACGAGCTCCTACAATGAGCAGTTCTTC
CASSSPSGTSSYNEQFF
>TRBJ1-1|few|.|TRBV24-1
TGTGCCACCAGGAGGCGGGCAGTCATGAACACTGAAGCTTTCTTT
CATRRRAVMNTEAFF
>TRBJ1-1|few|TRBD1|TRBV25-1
TGTGCCAGCAGTTCACAGGGGGTCCTCCGAGGAGCTTTCTTT
CASSSQGVLRGAFF
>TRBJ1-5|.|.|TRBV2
TGTGCCAGCAGTGAACTAGGTAGGCAGACAGATCAGCCCCAGCATTTT
CASSELGRQTDQPQHF
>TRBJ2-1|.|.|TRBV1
TGCACCAGCAGCCAAGAAGGAGAGAGCCTTGAGCAGTTCTTC
CTSSQEGESLEQFF
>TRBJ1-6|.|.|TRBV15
TGTGCCACCAGCAGAGGGGGGGGCAATAATTCACCCCTCCACTTT
CATSRGGGNNSPLHF
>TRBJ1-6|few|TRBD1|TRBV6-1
TGTGCCAGCAGTGAGGGACAGGGAGCTTCACCCCTCCACTTT
CASSEGQGASPLHF
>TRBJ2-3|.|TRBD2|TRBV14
TGTGCCAGCAGCCAAGATCGGGGGGGCTTTAGTACGCAGTATTTT
CASSQDRGGFSTQYF
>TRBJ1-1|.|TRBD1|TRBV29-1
TGCAGCGTTGACGCCAGGGGGACTGAAGCTTTCTTT
CSVDARGTEAFF
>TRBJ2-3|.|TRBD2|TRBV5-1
TGCGCCAGCAGCTGGCCCCCGGGACTAGCGGGAGACCCCAGCACAGATACGCAGTATTTT
CASSWPPGLAGDPSTDTQYF
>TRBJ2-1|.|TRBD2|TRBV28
TGTGCCAGCAGCCCCGGGACTAGCGGGAAATCCTACAATGAGCAGTTCTTC
CASSPGTSGKSYNEQFF
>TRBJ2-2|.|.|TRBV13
TGTGCCAGCAGCTTAAGCTCCCCACCCGGGGAGCTGTTTTTT
CASSLSSPPGELFF
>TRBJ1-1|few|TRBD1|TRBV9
TGTGCCAGCAGCCCGACAGGGTCGAACACTGAAGCTTTCTTT
CASSPTGSNTEAFF
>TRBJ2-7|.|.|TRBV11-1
TGTGCCAGCAGCTTAGGAGTTAGCGAGCAGTACTTC
CASSLGVSEQYF